This T cell receptor (beta chain) was documented in a study of cytomegalovirus exposure and HLA in healthy donors. Losses at the gene ends were 1 base for V and 6 bases for J; bases not matched to a gene: 5. The germline V gene encodes CDR1 LGHNA and CDR2 YSLEER. The CDR3 runs 15 residues. This table comes from immunoSEQ multiplex PCR, and its TCRdb copy is limited to in-frame clones, with some not included. Of a few hundred thousand clones listed, about 91% were seen once; the top ten hold about 3%. The V gene is TRBV4-3, the J gene TRBJ2-1; 8 bases map to TRBD2. Sequencing input: PBMCs. This TCR derives from a young woman in good health and CMV-seronegative. CDR3 amino acids: CASSQGVAGRNEQFF. The CDR3 nucleotides read TGCGCCAGCAGCCAAGGGGTAGCGGGGCGCAATGAGCAGTTCTTC.